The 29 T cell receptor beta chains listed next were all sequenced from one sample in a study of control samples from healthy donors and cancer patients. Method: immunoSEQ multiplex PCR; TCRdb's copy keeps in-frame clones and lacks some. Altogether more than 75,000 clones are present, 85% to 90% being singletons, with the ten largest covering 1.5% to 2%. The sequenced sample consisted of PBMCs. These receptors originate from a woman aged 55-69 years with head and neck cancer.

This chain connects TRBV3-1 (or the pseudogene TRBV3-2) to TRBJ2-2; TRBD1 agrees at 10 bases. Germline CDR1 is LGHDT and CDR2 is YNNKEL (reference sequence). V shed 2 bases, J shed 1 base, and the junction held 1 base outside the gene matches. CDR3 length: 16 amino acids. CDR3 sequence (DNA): TGTGCCAGCAGCCAATGGGACAGGGGGAACACCGGGGAGCTGTTTTTT. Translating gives CASSQWDRGNTGELFF.

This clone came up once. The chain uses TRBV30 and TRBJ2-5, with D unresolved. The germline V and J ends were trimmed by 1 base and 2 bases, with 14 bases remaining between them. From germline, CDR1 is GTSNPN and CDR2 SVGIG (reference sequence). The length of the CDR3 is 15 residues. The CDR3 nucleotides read TGTGCCTGGAGTGACGTACAGCTACTTCAAGAGACCCAGTACTTC. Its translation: CAWSDVQLLQETQYF.

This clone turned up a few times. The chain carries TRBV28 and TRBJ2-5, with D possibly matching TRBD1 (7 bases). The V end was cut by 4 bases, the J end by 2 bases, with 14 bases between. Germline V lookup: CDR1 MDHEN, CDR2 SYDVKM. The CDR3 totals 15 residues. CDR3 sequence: CASSSEGAGQETQYF. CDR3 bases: TGTGCCAGCAGTTCCGAGGGGGCGGGACAAGAGACCCAGTACTTC.

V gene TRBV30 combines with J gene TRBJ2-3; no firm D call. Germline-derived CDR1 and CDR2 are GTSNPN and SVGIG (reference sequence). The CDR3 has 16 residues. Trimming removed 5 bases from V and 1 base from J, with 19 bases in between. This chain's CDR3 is CAWSLRLGSGTDTQYF. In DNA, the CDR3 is TGTGCCTGGTCCCTCCGCCTGGGGTCGGGCACAGATACGCAGTATTTT.

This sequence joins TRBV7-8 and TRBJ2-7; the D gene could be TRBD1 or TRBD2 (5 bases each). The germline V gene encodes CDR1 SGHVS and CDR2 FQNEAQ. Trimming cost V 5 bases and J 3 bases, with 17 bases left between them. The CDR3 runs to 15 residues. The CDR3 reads CASSPRQGRFYEQYF. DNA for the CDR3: TGTGCCAGCAGCCCGAGGCAGGGACGATTCTACGAGCAGTACTTC.

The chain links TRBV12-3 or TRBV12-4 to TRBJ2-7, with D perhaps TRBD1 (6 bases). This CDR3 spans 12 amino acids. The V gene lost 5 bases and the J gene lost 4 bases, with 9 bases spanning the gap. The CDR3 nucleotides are TGTGCCAGCAGTAGGACAGCGTACGAGCAGTACTTC. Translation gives CASSRTAYEQYF.

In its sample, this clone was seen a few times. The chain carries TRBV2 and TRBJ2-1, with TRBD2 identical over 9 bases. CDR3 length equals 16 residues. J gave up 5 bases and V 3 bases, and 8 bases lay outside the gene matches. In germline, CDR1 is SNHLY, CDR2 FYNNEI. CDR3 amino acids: CASSDDGGRAHNEQFF. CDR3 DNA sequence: TGTGCCAGCAGTGACGATGGCGGGAGGGCCCACAATGAGCAGTTCTTC.

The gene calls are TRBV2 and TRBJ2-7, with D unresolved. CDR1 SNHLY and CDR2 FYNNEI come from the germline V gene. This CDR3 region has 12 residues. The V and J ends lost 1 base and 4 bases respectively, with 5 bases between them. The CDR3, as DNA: TGTGCCAGCAGTGAAGAGGAGTACGAGCAGTACTTC. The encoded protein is CASSEEEYEQYF.

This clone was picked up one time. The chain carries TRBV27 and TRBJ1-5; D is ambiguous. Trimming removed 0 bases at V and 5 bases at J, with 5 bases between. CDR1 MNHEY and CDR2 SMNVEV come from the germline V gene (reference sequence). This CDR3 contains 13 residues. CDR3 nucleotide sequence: TGTGCCAGCAGTTTATCGGGAGATCAGCCCCAGCATTTT. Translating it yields CASSLSGDQPQHF.

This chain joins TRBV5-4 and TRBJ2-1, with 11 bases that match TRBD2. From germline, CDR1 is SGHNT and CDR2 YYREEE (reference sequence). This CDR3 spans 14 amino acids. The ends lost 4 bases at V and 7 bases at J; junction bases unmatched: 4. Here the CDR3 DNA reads TGTGCCAGCAGCCAAGGACTAGCGGGTAATGAGCAGTTCTTC. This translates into CASSQGLAGNEQFF.

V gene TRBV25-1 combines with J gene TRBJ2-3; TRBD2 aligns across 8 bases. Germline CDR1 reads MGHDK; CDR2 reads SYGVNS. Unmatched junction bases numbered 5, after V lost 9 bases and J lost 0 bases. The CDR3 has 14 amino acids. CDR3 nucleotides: TGTGCCAGTCTTAGCGGGATAAGCACAGATACGCAGTATTTT. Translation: CASLSGISTDTQYF.

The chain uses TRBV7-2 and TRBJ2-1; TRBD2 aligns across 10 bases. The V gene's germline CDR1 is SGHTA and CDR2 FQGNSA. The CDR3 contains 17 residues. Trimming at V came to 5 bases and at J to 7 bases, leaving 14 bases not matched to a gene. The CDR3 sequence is CASSPILLAGKRNEQFF. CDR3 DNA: TGTGCCAGCAGCCCAATACTACTAGCGGGAAAGAGAAATGAGCAGTTCTTC.

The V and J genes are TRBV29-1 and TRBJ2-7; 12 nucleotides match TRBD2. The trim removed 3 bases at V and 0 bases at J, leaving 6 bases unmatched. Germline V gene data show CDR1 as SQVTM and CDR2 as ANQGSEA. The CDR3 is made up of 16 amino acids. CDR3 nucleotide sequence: TGCAGCGTTGATGGACTAGCGGGGTACGCCTCCTACGAGCAGTACTTC. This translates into CSVDGLAGYASYEQYF.

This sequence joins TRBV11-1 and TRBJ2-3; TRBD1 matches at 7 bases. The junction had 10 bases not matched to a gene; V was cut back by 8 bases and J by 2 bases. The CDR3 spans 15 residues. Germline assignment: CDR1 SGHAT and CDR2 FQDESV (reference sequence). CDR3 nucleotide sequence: TGTGCCAGCGGCTCGACAGGGTCGATCACAGATACGCAGTATTTT. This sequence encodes CASGSTGSITDTQYF.

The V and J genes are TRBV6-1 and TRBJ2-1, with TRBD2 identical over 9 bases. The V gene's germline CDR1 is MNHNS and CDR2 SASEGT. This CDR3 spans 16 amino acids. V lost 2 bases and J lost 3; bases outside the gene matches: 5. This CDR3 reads CASSEMVSGSYNEQFF. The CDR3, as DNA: TGTGCCAGCAGTGAAATGGTTAGCGGGAGCTACAATGAGCAGTTCTTC.

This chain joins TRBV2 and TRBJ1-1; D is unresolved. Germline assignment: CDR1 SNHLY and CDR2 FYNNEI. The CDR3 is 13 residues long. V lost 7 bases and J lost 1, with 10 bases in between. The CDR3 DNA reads TGTGCCAGCAAGGGAGGCCCGAACACTGAAGCTTTCTTT. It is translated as CASKGGPNTEAFF.

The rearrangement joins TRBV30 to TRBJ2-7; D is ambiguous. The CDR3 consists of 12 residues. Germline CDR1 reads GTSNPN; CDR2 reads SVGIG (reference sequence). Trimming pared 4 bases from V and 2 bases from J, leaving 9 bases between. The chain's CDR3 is CAWISRTYEQYF. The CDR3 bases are TGTGCCTGGATATCCAGAACCTACGAGCAGTACTTC. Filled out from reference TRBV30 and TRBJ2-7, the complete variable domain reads SQTIHQWPATLVQPVGSPLSLECTVEGTSNPNLYWYRQAAGRGLQLLFYSVGIGQISSEVPQNLSASRPQDRQFILSSKKLLLSDSGFYLCAWISRTYEQYFGPGTRLTVT.

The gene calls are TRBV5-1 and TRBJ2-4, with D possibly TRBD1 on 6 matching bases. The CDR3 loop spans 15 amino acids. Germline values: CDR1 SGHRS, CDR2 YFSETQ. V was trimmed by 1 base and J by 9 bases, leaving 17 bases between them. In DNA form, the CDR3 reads TGCGCCAGCAGCTTGATCGGGATGGGGGCGCGCATTCAGTACTTC. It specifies CASSLIGMGARIQYF.

This chain's CDR3 is CASYGQSYGYTF. DNA of the CDR3: TGTGCCAGTTACGGACAGAGCTATGGCTACACCTTC. The chain combines TRBV19 with TRBJ1-2, with D possibly TRBD1 on 6 matching bases. Trimming pared 8 bases from V and 4 bases from J, leaving 11 bases between. The CDR3 is made up of 12 amino acids. In germline, CDR1 is LNHDA, CDR2 SQIVND (reference sequence).

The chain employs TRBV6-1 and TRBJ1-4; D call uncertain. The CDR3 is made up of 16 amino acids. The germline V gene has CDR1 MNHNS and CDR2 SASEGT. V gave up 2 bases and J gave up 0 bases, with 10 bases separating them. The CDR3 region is CASSEPPGTTNEKLFF. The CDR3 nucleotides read TGTGCCAGCAGTGAACCTCCAGGAACAACTAATGAAAAACTGTTTTTT.

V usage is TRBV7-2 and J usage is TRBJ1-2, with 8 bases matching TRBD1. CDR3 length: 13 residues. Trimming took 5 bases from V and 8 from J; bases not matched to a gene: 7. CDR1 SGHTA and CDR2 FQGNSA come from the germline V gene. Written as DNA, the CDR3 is TGTGCCAGCAGCCGGGACAGGCAGGGGGGCTACACCTTC. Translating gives CASSRDRQGGYTF.

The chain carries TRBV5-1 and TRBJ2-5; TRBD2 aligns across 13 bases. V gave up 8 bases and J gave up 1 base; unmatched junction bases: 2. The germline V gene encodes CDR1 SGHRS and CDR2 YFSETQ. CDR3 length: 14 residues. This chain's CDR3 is CASTSGRAQETQYF. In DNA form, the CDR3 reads TGCGCCAGTACTAGCGGGAGGGCCCAAGAGACCCAGTACTTC.

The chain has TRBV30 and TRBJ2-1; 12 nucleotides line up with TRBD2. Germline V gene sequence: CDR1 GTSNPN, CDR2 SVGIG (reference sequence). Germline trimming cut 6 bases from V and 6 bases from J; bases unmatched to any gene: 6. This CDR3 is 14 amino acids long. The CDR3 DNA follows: TGTGCCTGTCCGGGACTAGCGGGTTCCAATGAGCAGTTCTTC. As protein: CACPGLAGSNEQFF.

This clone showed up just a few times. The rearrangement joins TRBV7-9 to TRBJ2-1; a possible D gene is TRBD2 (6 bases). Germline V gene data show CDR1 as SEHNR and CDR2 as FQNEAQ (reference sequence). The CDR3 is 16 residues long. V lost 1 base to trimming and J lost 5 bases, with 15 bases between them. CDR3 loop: CASSLGLARYHNEQFF. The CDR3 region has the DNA TGTGCCAGCAGCTTAGGTCTAGCGCGGTACCACAATGAGCAGTTCTTC.

In nucleotides, the CDR3 is TGCGCCAGCAGTCAAAGCTCAGCGGGAGTTACCGGGGAGCTGTTTTTT. Residues: CASSQSSAGVTGELFF. The rearrangement joins TRBV5-1 to TRBJ2-2, with 8 bases identical to TRBD2. Per germline, CDR1 SGHRS and CDR2 YFSETQ. J gave up 5 bases and V 5 bases, and 11 bases lay outside the gene matches. This CDR3 has 16 amino acids.

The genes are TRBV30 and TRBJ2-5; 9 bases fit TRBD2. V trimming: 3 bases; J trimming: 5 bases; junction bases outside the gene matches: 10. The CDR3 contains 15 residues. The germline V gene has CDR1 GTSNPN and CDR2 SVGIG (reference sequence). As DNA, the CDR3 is TGTGCCTGGAGGGAAAGTAGCGGGAGATGGGAGACCCAGTACTTC. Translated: CAWRESSGRWETQYF.

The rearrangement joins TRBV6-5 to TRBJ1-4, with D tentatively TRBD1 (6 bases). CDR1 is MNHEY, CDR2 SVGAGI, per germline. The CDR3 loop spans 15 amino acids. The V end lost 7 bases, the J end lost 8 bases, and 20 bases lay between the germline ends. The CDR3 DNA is TGTGCCAGCACCCTGGCGGTGGGGGGCAGAGAAAAACTGTTTTTT. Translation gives CASTLAVGGREKLFF.

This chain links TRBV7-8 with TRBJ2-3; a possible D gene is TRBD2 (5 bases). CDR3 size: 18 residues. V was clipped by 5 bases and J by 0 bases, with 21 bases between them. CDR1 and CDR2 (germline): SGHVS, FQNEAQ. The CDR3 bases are TGTGCCAGCAGCAGGAAATTCGGACTCGACACTAGCACAGATACGCAGTATTTT. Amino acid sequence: CASSRKFGLDTSTDTQYF.

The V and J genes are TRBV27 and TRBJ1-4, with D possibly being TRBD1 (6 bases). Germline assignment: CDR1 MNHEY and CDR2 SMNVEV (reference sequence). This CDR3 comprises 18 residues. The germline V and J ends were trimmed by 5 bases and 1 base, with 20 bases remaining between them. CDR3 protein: CASSLLRQGRRTNEKLFF. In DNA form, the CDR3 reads TGTGCCAGCAGTCTTCTACGTCAGGGGCGCCGAACTAATGAAAAACTGTTTTTT.